These 24 T cell receptor beta chains share one sample of origin, sequenced in a study of blood T cell repertoires in COVID-19. The repertoire was sequenced with immunoSEQ multiplex PCR; TCRdb's copy has only in-frame clones and lacks some. The sample has 200,000 to 250,000 clones; roughly 84% are singletons. Sequencing input: PBMCs or T cells enriched from blood (not recorded which). These receptors all stem from a woman in her thirties or forties who had recovered from COVID-19.

The chain uses TRBV12-5 and TRBJ2-7, with 8 bases that match TRBD1. V shed 0 bases and J 0 bases; nucleotides not matched to a gene: 13. Per germline, CDR1 LGHNT and CDR2 FRNRAP. This CDR3 has 19 amino acids. The CDR3 region is CASGLVRKYPGQDSYEQYF. In nucleotides, the CDR3 is TGTGCTAGTGGTTTGGTCAGGAAGTATCCGGGACAGGACTCCTACGAGCAGTACTTC.

The chain carries TRBV18 and TRBJ2-3, with TRBD2 matching over 9 bases. This CDR3 contains 17 residues. From germline, CDR1 is KGHSH and CDR2 LQKENI. With V trimmed by 2 bases and J by 3 bases, 9 bases remained unmatched. This CDR3 reads CASSPNMISGGTDTQYF. In DNA, the CDR3 is TGTGCCAGCTCACCAAACATGATTAGCGGGGGAACAGATACGCAGTATTTT. The variable domain in full, with the rest retrieved from reference TRBV18 and TRBJ2-3, is NAGVMQNPRHLVRRRGQEARLRCSPMKGHSHVYWYRQLPEEGLKFMVYLQKENIIDESGMPKERFSAEFPKEGPSILRIQQVVRGDSAAYFCASSPNMISGGTDTQYFGPGTRLTVL.

The genes are TRBV11-2 and TRBJ2-1, with D maybe TRBD2 (6 bases). The CDR3 loop spans 16 amino acids. Germline V gene lookup returns CDR1 SGHAT and CDR2 FQNNGV. The V end was cut by 1 base, the J end by 9 bases, with 19 bases between. CDR3 DNA: TGTGCCAGCAGCTTAGGGTTTCGAGACTGGAGGGGTGAGCAGTTCTTC. This encodes CASSLGFRDWRGEQFF.

In the case of this clone: This sample includes further DNA sequences coding for the same CDR3. The chain combines TRBV30 with TRBJ1-1, with 7 bases matching TRBD1. The CDR3 contains 13 residues. J was trimmed by 4 bases and V by 2 bases; bases with no gene match: 4. In germline, CDR1 is GTSNPN, CDR2 SVGIG (reference sequence). The CDR3 DNA follows: TGTGCCTGGAGTAGGCAGGGGGGCACTGAAGCTTTCTTT. This translates into CAWSRQGGTEAFF.

V gene TRBV29-1 combines with J gene TRBJ2-3, with D tentatively TRBD2 (6 bases). With 7 bases removed from V and 0 bases from J, the gap between germline ends came to 14 bases. This CDR3 is built from 14 residues. Germline lookup yields CDR1 SQVTM and CDR2 ANQGSEA. This CDR3 is CSGSGVSSTDTQYF. In nucleotides, the CDR3 is TGCAGCGGGTCGGGAGTCTCTAGCACAGATACGCAGTATTTT.

V gene TRBV6-2 or TRBV6-3 combines with J gene TRBJ1-5; D remains unclear. The CDR3 covers 12 residues. Germline lookup yields CDR1 MNHEY and CDR2 SVGEGT. The V and J ends lost 5 bases and 4 bases respectively, with 6 bases between them. The CDR3 spells CASSQQNQPQHF. In DNA form, the CDR3 reads TGTGCCAGCAGTCAACAAAATCAGCCCCAGCATTTT.

This clone was seen once. The chain has TRBV28 and TRBJ2-4; 7 nucleotides agree with TRBD1. The CDR3 totals 16 residues. The V and J ends lost 3 bases and 0 bases, in that order; junction bases with no gene match: 5. Germline CDR1 reads MDHEN; CDR2 reads SYDVKM. CDR3 region: CASSLRGQLAKNIQYF. In DNA, the CDR3 is TGTGCCAGCAGTTTGAGGGGACAGCTAGCCAAAAACATTCAGTACTTC.

The chain recombines TRBV19 with TRBJ1-1; D is ambiguous. Germline loops: CDR1 LNHDA, CDR2 SQIVND (reference sequence). V was cut by 5 bases and J by 0 bases, with 13 bases left in between. This CDR3 has 15 residues. CDR3 sequence: CASSWARELNTEAFF. The CDR3 DNA reads as TGTGCCAGTAGTTGGGCGAGAGAGTTGAACACTGAAGCTTTCTTT.

The chain couples TRBV19 to TRBJ1-1; tentatively, D is TRBD1 (6 bases). Trimming stripped 5 bases from V and 0 bases from J, with 10 bases between. The V gene's germline CDR1 is LNHDA and CDR2 SQIVND (reference sequence). CDR3 length: 14 residues. The CDR3 loop is CASSVTGMNTEAFF. CDR3 in DNA: TGTGCCAGTAGTGTAACAGGGATGAACACTGAAGCTTTCTTT.

V usage is TRBV28 and J usage is TRBJ1-1, with 8 bases lining up with TRBD1. The germline V gene encodes CDR1 MDHEN and CDR2 SYDVKM. The CDR3 loop spans 15 amino acids. V shed 5 bases, J shed 10 bases, and the junction held 15 bases outside the gene matches. The CDR3 sequence is CASSTPLSTGGSAFF. CDR3 nucleotides: TGTGCCAGCAGTACTCCTCTGTCCACAGGGGGATCAGCTTTCTTT.

V gene TRBV5-4 combines with J gene TRBJ2-7; 7 nucleotides match TRBD1. Looked up from germline, CDR1 is SGHNT and CDR2 is YYREEE (reference sequence). V was clipped by 3 bases and J by 8 bases; unmatched bases: 5. This CDR3 is built from 12 residues. The CDR3 DNA reads as TGTGCCAGCAGCTATGGACAGGAAAAGCAGTACTTC. Its translation: CASSYGQEKQYF.

This chain joins TRBV6-5 and TRBJ1-2; possible D gene TRBD1, 6 bases. Trimming cost V 6 bases and J 8 bases, with 16 bases left between them. The CDR3 covers 13 residues. Germline V gives CDR1 MNHEY, CDR2 SVGAGI. The CDR3 bases are TGTGCCAGCAGCTTTGACAGGTTCACGGGCTACACCTTC. This sequence encodes CASSFDRFTGYTF.

The chain joins TRBV18 to TRBJ2-5, with D possibly TRBD2 on 6 matching bases. Between the trimmed V and J ends, which lost 3 bases and 5 bases, there was a span of 19 bases. Looked up from germline, CDR1 is KGHSH and CDR2 is LQKENI. The CDR3 sequence is 16 residues long. The CDR3 spells CASSPQWAGFQETQYF. Here the CDR3 DNA reads TGTGCCAGCTCACCCCAATGGGCGGGATTTCAGGAGACCCAGTACTTC. The variable domain in full, with the rest retrieved from reference TRBV18 and TRBJ2-5, is NAGVMQNPRHLVRRRGQEARLRCSPMKGHSHVYWYRQLPEEGLKFMVYLQKENIIDESGMPKERFSAEFPKEGPSILRIQQVVRGDSAAYFCASSPQWAGFQETQYFGPGTRLLVL.

The chain employs TRBV4-1 and TRBJ2-7, with 7 bases matching TRBD2. The J segment lost 3 bases and the V segment lost 4 bases, leaving 6 bases of the junction unmatched. CDR3 length: 14 residues. Germline V gene lookup returns CDR1 MGHRA and CDR2 YSYEKL. DNA for the CDR3: TGCGCCAGCAGCCGAGGAGCGGGAAGCTACGAGCAGTACTTC. Translated: CASSRGAGSYEQYF.

This chain connects TRBV5-1 to TRBJ2-1, with 8 bases fitting TRBD1. Germline V gene data show CDR1 as SGHRS and CDR2 as YFSETQ. Unmatched junction bases numbered 11, after V lost 4 bases and J lost 5 bases. The CDR3 length is 16 residues. The CDR3 DNA reads as TGCGCCAGCAGCGGACAGACGGGACAGGCTGACAATGAGCAGTTCTTC. Protein sequence: CASSGQTGQADNEQFF.

This chain connects TRBV7-9 to TRBJ2-1, with 7 bases identical to TRBD2. Trimming at V came to 0 bases and at J to 6 bases, leaving 8 bases not matched to a gene. CDR1 and CDR2 from the germline V gene are SEHNR and FQNEAQ (reference sequence). The CDR3 spans 16 residues. The CDR3 coding sequence is TGTGCCAGCAGCTTAGCGGCGGGAGCCAAGATCAATGAGCAGTTCTTC. Its protein is CASSLAAGAKINEQFF. The full variable domain, completed using reference TRBV7-9 and TRBJ2-1, is DTGVSQNPRHKITKRGQNVTFRCDPISEHNRLYWYRQTLGQGPEFLTYFQNEAQLEKSRLLSDRFSAERPKGSFSTLEIQRTEQGDSAMYLCASSLAAGAKINEQFFGPGTRLTVL.

V gene TRBV19 combines with J gene TRBJ2-2, with TRBD2 matching 9 bases. V was pared by 8 bases and J by 4 bases, with 8 bases of the junction left unmatched. The CDR3 is made up of 15 amino acids. Germline V gene data show CDR1 as LNHDA and CDR2 as SQIVND (reference sequence). Written as DNA, the CDR3 is TGTGCCAGTCGAGGCGGGAGGGTTGCCACCGGGGAGCTGTTTTTT. As protein: CASRGGRVATGELFF.

The J gene is TRBJ2-3, the V gene TRBV5-8; TRBD1 matches 7 bases. Germline trimming cut 0 bases from V and 2 bases from J; bases unmatched to any gene: 9. CDR1 SGHTS and CDR2 YDEGEE come from the germline V gene. The CDR3 covers 17 residues. This CDR3 reads CASSLAVGQPFTDTQYF. The CDR3 nucleotides are TGTGCCAGCAGCTTGGCCGTGGGACAGCCCTTCACAGATACGCAGTATTTT. The variable domain in full, completed from reference TRBV5-8 and TRBJ2-3, reads EAGVTQSPTHLIKTRGQQATLRCSPISGHTSVYWYQQALGLGLQFLLWYDEGEERNRGNFPPRFSGRQFPNYSSELNVNALELEDSALYLCASSLAVGQPFTDTQYFGPGTRLTVL.

The sample holds one count of this clone. V usage is TRBV18 and J usage is TRBJ2-7, with 14 bases identical to TRBD2. CDR1 is KGHSH, CDR2 LQKENI, per germline. The CDR3 is made up of 15 amino acids. Trimming removed 3 bases from V and 3 bases from J; junction bases left unmatched: 1. CDR3 sequence: CASSPGLAGGYEQYV. The CDR3 bases are TGTGCCAGCTCACCCGGACTAGCGGGAGGCTACGAGCAGTACGTC.

The rearrangement links TRBV6-5 to TRBJ1-2; D perhaps matches TRBD1 (6 bases). Trimming pared 5 bases from V and 4 bases from J, leaving 17 bases between. The CDR3 extends over 15 amino acids. CDR1 and CDR2 from the germline V gene are MNHEY and SVGAGI. CDR3 sequence reads: CASSLGSGTPYGYTF. The CDR3 bases are TGTGCCAGCAGTCTTGGTTCCGGGACACCCTATGGCTACACCTTC.

The CDR3 loop is CASSTPGQGSYEQYF. The CDR3 DNA sequence: TGTGCCAGTAGTACACCGGGACAGGGATCGTACGAGCAGTACTTC. The chain links TRBV19 to TRBJ2-7, with 9 positions matching TRBD1. This CDR3 is 15 amino acids long. Germline-derived CDR1 and CDR2 are LNHDA and SQIVND (reference sequence). V gave up 4 bases and J gave up 4 bases; unmatched junction bases: 8.

The rearrangement links TRBV28 to TRBJ2-1; 11 bases fit TRBD2. Germline CDR1 reads MDHEN; CDR2 reads SYDVKM. This CDR3 contains 16 residues. J was trimmed by 9 bases and V by 2 bases; bases with no gene match: 9. CDR3 amino acids: CASSLPGLAASGEQFF. As DNA, the CDR3 is TGTGCCAGCAGTTTACCGGGACTAGCGGCGTCGGGTGAGCAGTTCTTC.

This chain connects TRBV28 to TRBJ1-5; D gene uncertain. The CDR3 length is 15 residues. V lost 6 bases, J lost 2 bases, and 14 bases lay in between. Germline values: CDR1 MDHEN, CDR2 SYDVKM. The CDR3 DNA reads TGTGCCAGCAGCCTACGAGGATCGGGCAATCAGCCCCAGCATTTT. It translates to CASSLRGSGNQPQHF.

The rearrangement uses TRBV28 and TRBJ2-1; D is possibly TRBD1 (6 bases). The germline CDR1 and CDR2 sequences are MDHEN and SYDVKM. The germline V and J ends were trimmed by 7 bases and 1 base, with 11 bases remaining between them. CDR3 length: 14 residues. The CDR3 bases are TGTGCCAGCACTATACAGGGTTCCTACAATGAGCAGTTCTTC. Protein sequence: CASTIQGSYNEQFF.